Below, one T cell receptor (beta chain) is given with its context. This record comes from a study of blood T cell repertoires in COVID-19. Study context: The origin of the acute and convalescent COVID-19 samples was the United States, Italy and Spain. Sources were T cells, B-cell-depleted T cells, or PBMCs; the material itself was cDNA or gDNA.

Authors' processing steps: Quantification of nucleated cells was approximated via reference gene primer amplification. Profiling relied on immunoSEQ multiplex PCR, and the TCRdb table lists in-frame clones only, not all of them. Clonal size and the V and J genes are those of that table, whereas D and trimming came from the DNA. There are roughly 300,000 clones in the sample; roughly 90% occur only once, and around 6.8% lies in the top ten. Seattle cases were enrolled at active infection and followed longitudinally. Between the trimmed V and J ends, which lost 5 bases and 4 bases, there was a span of 12 bases. This CDR3 contains 15 residues. Germline V gene data show CDR1 as MNHEY and CDR2 as SMNVEV (reference sequence).

This receptor was taken from a woman in her twenties or thirties with COVID-19, enrolled during active disease. Sequenced input: peripheral blood. V usage is TRBV27 and J usage is TRBJ1-6, with D possibly TRBD1 on 6 matching bases. For the CDR3, the DNA is TGTGCCAGCAGTACCCGGACAGCATATAATTCACCCCTCCACTTT. The encoded protein is CASSTRTAYNSPLHF.